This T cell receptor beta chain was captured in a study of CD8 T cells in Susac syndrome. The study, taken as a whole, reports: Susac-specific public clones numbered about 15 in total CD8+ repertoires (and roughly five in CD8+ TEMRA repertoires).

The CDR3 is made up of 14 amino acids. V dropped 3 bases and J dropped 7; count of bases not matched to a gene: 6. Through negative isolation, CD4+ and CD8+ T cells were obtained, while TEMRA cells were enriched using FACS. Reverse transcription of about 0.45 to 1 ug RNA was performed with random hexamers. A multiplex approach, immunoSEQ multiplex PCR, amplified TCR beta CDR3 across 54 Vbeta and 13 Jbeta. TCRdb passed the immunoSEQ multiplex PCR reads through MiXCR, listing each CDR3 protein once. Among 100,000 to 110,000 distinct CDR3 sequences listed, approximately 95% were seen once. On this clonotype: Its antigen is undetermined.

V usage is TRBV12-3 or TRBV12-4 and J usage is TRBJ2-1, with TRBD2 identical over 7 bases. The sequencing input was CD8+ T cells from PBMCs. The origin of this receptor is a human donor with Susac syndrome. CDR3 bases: TGTGCCAGCAGTTTGGCGGGAGCAAGGAATGAGCAGTTCTTC. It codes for CASSLAGARNEQFF.